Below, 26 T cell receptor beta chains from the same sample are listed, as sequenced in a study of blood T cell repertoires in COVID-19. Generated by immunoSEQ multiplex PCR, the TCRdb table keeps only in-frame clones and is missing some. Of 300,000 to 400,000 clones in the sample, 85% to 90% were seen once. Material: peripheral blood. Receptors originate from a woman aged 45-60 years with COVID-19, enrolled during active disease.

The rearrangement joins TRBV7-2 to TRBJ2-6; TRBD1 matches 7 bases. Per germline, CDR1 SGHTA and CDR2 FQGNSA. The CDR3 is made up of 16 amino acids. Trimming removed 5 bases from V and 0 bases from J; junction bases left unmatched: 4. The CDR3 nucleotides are TGTGCCAGCAGCCAGGGGGTTATCTCTGGGGCCAACGTCCTGACTTTC. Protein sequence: CASSQGVISGANVLTF.

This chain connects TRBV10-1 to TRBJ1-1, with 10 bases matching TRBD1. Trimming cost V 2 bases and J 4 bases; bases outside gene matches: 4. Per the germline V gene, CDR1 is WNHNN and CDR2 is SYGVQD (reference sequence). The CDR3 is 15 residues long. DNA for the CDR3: TGCGCCAGCAGTGAGAGGACAGGGGGAGTCACTGAAGCTTTCTTT. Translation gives CASSERTGGVTEAFF.

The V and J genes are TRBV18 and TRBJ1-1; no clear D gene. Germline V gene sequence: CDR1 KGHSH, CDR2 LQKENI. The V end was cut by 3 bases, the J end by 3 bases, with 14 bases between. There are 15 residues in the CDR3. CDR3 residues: CASSPAAGFYTEAFF. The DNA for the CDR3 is TGTGCCAGCTCACCGGCTGCAGGATTTTACACTGAAGCTTTCTTT.

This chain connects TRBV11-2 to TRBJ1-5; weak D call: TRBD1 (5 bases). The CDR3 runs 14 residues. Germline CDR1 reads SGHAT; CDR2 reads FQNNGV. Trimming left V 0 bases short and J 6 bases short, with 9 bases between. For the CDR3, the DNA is TGTGCCAGCAGCTTAGATGGGGGGATTCAGCCCCAGCATTTT. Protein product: CASSLDGGIQPQHF.

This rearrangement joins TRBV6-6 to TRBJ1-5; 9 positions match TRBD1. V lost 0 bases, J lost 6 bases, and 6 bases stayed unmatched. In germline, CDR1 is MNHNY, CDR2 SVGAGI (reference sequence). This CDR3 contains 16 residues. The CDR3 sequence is CASSYSGTGSFQPQHF. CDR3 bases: TGTGCCAGCAGTTACTCAGGGACAGGGTCGTTTCAGCCCCAGCATTTT.

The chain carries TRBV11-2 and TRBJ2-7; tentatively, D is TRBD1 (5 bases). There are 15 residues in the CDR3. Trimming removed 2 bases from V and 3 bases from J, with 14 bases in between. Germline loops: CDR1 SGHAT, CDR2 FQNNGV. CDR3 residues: CASSLSGAGLYEQYF. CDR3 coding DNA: TGTGCCAGCAGCTTAAGTGGGGCCGGCCTCTACGAGCAGTACTTC.

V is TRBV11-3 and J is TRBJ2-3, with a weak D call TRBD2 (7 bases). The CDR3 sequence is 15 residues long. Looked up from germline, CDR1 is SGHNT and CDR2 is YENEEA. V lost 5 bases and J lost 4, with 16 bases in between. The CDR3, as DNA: TGTGCCAGCAGCCCCCGGTCGGGGGGCTCAGATACGCAGTATTTT. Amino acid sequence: CASSPRSGGSDTQYF.

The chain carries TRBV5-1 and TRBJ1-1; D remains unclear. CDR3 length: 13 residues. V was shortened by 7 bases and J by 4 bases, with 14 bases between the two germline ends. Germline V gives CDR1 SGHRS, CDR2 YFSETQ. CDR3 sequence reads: CASQLGGSTEAFF. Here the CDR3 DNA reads TGCGCCAGCCAATTGGGAGGTAGCACTGAAGCTTTCTTT.

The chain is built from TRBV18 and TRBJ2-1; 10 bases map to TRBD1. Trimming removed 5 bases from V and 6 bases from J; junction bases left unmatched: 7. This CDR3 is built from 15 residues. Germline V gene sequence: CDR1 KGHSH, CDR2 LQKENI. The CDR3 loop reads CASSSRDRGLNEQFF. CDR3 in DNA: TGTGCCAGCTCATCCCGGGACAGGGGTCTCAATGAGCAGTTCTTC.

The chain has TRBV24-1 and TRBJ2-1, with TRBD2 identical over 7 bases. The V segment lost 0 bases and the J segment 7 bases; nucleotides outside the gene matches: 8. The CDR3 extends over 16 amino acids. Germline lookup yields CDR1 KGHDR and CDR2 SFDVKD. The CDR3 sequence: CATSDLRAGAWNEQFF. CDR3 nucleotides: TGTGCCACCAGTGATTTGCGCGCGGGAGCTTGGAATGAGCAGTTCTTC.

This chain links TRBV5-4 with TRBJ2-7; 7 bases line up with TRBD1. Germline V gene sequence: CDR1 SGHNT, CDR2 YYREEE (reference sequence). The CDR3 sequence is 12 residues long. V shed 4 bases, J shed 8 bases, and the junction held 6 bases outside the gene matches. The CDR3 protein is CASSPPTGQQYF. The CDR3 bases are TGTGCCAGCAGCCCACCGACAGGGCAGCAGTACTTC.

The CDR3 region is CASSEDRGYTF. The CDR3 DNA sequence: TGTGCCAGCAGTGAGGACAGGGGCTACACCTTC. The chain is built from TRBV12-3 or TRBV12-4 and TRBJ1-2; TRBD1 matches 7 bases. This CDR3 has 11 residues. V lost 5 bases to trimming and J lost 8 bases; unmatched junction nucleotides: 2.

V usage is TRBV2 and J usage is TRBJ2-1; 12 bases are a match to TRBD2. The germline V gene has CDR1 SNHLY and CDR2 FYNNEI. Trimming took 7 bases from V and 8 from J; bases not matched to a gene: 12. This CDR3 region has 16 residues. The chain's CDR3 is CASKITSGRRLYEQFF. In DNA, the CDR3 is TGTGCCAGCAAGATTACTAGCGGGAGGAGGTTATATGAGCAGTTCTTC.

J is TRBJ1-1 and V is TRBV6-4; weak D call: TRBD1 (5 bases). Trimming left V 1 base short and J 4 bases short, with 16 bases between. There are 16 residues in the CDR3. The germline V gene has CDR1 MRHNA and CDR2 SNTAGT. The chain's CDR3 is CASSDLAGPVGTEAFF. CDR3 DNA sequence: TGTGCCAGCAGTGACTTGGCAGGGCCCGTAGGCACTGAAGCTTTCTTT.

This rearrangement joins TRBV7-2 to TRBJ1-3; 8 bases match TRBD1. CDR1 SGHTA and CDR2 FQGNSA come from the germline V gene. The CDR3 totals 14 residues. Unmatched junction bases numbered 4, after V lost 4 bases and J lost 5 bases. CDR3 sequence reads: CASSSRTGRNTIYF. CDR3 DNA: TGTGCCAGCAGCTCACGGACAGGGAGAAACACCATATATTTT.

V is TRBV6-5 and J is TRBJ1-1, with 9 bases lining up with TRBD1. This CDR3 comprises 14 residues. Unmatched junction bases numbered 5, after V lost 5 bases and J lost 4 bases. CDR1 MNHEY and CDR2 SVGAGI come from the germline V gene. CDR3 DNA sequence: TGTGCCAGCAGTACAGGGGGCTGGGGCACTGAAGCTTTCTTT. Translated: CASSTGGWGTEAFF.

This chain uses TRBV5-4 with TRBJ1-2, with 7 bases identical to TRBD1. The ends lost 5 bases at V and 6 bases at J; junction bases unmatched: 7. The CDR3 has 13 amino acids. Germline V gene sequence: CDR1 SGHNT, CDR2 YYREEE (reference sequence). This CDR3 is CASSPIGGDGYTF. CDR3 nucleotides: TGTGCCAGCAGTCCGATAGGGGGCGATGGCTACACCTTC.

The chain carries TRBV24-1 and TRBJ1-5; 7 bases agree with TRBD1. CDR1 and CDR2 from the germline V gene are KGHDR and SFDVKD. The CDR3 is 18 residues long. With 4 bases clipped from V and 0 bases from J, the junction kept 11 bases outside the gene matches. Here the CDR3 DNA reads TGTGCCACCAGTGAGTCAAACAGGGGTTACTATAGCAATCAGCCCCAGCATTTT. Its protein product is CATSESNRGYYSNQPQHF.

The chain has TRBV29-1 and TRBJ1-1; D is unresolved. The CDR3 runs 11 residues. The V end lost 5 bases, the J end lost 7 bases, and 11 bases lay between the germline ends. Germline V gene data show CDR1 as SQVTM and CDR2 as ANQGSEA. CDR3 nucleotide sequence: TGCAGCGTTCGGTCAAGCCTTGAAGCTTTCTTT. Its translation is CSVRSSLEAFF. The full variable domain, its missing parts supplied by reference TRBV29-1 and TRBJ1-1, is SAVISQKPSRDICQRGTSLTIQCQVDSQVTMMFWYRQQPGQSLTLIATANQGSEATYESGFVIDKFPISRPNLTFSTLTVSNMSPEDSSIYLCSVRSSLEAFFGQGTRLTVV.

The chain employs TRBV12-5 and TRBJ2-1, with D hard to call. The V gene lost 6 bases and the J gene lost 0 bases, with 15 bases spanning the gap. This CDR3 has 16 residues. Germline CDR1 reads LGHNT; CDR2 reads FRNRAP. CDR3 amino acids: CASGPLAESSYNEQFF. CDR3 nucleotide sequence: TGTGCTAGTGGGCCGTTGGCGGAGAGCTCCTACAATGAGCAGTTCTTC.

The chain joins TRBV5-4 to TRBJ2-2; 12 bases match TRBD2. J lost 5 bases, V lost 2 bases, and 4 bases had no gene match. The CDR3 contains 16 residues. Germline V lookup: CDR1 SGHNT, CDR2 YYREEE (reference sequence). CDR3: CASSFPSGRETGELFF. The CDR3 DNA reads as TGTGCCAGCAGCTTCCCTAGCGGGAGGGAGACCGGGGAGCTGTTTTTT.

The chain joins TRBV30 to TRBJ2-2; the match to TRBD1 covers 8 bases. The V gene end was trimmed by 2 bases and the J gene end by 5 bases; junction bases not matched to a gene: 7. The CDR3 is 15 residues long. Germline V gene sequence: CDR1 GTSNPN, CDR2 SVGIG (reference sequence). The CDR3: CAWSKGQALTGELFF. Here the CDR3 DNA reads TGTGCCTGGAGTAAGGGACAGGCCTTAACCGGGGAGCTGTTTTTT.

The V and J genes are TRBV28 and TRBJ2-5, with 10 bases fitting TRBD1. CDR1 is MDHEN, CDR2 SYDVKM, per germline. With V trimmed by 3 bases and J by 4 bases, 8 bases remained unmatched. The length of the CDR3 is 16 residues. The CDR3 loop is CASSFRGQGRLETQYF. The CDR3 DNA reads TGTGCCAGCAGTTTTCGGGGACAGGGGCGTCTAGAGACCCAGTACTTC.

CDR3 protein: CASSLQGLSGNTIYF. The CDR3 DNA is TGTGCCAGCAGTTTACAGGGACTATCCGGAAACACCATATATTTT. The chain employs TRBV27 and TRBJ1-3; possible D gene TRBD1, 5 bases. Between the trimmed V and J ends, which lost 2 bases and 4 bases, there was a span of 12 bases. The CDR3 totals 15 residues. Germline V gives CDR1 MNHEY, CDR2 SMNVEV (reference sequence).

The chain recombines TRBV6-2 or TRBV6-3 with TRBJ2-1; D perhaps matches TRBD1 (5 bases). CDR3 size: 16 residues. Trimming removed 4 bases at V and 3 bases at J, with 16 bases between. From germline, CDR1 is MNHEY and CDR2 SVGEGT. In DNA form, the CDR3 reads TGTGCCAGCAGTTCATACCAGGGCACTGGCTACAATGAGCAGTTCTTC. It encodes CASSSYQGTGYNEQFF.

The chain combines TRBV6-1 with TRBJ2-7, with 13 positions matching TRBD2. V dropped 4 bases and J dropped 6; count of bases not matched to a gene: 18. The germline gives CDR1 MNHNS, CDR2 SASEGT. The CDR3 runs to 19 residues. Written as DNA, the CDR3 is TGTGCCAGCAGTGCCGGGACTAGCGGGGAAGGAGTATCCTACCGCGAGCAGTACTTC. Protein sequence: CASSAGTSGEGVSYREQYF.